These T cell receptor beta chains were read from a single sample in a study of neurological immune-mediated disorders. TCRdb re-analysed the 5' RACE reads in MiXCR, keeping a single row per CDR3 protein. The data hold 50,000 to 75,000 distinct CDR3 sequences, with about 4% observed a single time. Sample: PBMCs. All receptors derive from a man over 45 with multiple sclerosis. Each CDR3 is given with its conserved first and last residue. D genes are given only for firm matches. Where a row states a size, it is once, few, many or the class of an expanded clone; other rows omit it.

clone_size,d_call,v_call,j_call,cdr3_aa,cdr3_nt
NA,TRBD1,TRBV5-1,TRBJ2-2,CASSFTGGVDTGELFF,TGCGCCAGCAGCTTCACAGGGGGCGTAGACACCGGGGAGCTGTTTTTT
many,TRBD2,TRBV20-1,TRBJ2-5,CSASSVLAGGPWQETQYF,TGCAGTGCTAGCTCTGTGCTAGCGGGGGGCCCCTGGCAAGAGACCCAGTACTTC
many,NA,TRBV7-2,TRBJ2-7,CASSLVSGPYEQYF,TGTGCCAGCAGCTTAGTTTCAGGGCCCTACGAGCAGTACTTC
many,NA,TRBV5-1,TRBJ2-2,CASSFQEGSPGELFF,TGCGCCAGCAGCTTTCAAGAGGGGAGTCCCGGGGAGCTGTTTTTT
many,NA,TRBV6-6,TRBJ2-3,CASSWRTARSSTDTQYF,TGTGCCAGCAGCTGGAGGACAGCCAGATCTAGCACAGATACGCAGTATTTT
NA,NA,TRBV6-5,TRBJ1-6,CASSYGGGYNSPLHF,TGTGCCAGCAGTTACGGCGGGGGCTATAATTCACCCCTCCACTTT
many,NA,TRBV19,TRBJ2-2,CASRFLSAGQGNTGELFF,TGTGCCAGTAGATTTCTGTCAGCGGGACAAGGAAACACCGGGGAGCTGTTTTTT
many,NA,TRBV5-6,TRBJ2-2,CASSFAPRDTGELFF,TGTGCCAGCAGCTTTGCTCCGAGGGACACCGGGGAGCTGTTTTTT
many,NA,TRBV28,TRBJ2-5,CASSRTGGRRETQYF,TGTGCCAGCAGTCGTACGGGGGGCCGGAGAGAGACCCAGTACTTC
few,NA,TRBV18,TRBJ2-5,CASSPPSQQETQYF,TGTGCCAGCTCACCACCCTCCCAGCAAGAGACCCAGTACTTC
NA,NA,TRBV5-1,TRBJ1-6,CASSLEINSPLHF,TGCGCCAGCAGCTTGGAAATAAATTCACCCCTCCACTTT
many,NA,TRBV4-1,TRBJ1-6,CASSLPGHLNSPLHF,TGCGCCAGCAGCCTACCGGGACATCTAAATTCACCCCTCCACTTT
many,NA,TRBV5-1,TRBJ1-2,CASSLNADGYTF,TGCGCCAGCAGCTTGAATGCAGACGGCTACACCTTC
many,NA,TRBV14,TRBJ2-3,CASSRELGDTQYF,TGTGCCAGCAGCCGGGAGCTCGGGGATACGCAGTATTTT
few,TRBD2,TRBV7-2,TRBJ2-7,CASRNGGAGEQYF,TGTGCCAGCAGAAACGGGGGGGCGGGGGAGCAGTACTTC
many,TRBD2,TRBV5-1,TRBJ2-5,CASSLGPGGQETQYF,TGCGCCAGCAGCTTGGGGCCGGGGGGGCAGGAGACCCAGTACTTC
NA,TRBD1,TRBV7-7,TRBJ2-7,CASSPGTGRTHEQYF,TGTGCTAGCAGCCCAGGGACAGGGAGGACCCACGAGCAGTACTTC
many,TRBD1,TRBV20-1,TRBJ1-4,CSARTGGGISEKLFF,TGCAGTGCTCGGACAGGGGGAGGAATAAGTGAAAAACTGTTTTTT
many,TRBD1,TRBV5-1,TRBJ2-2,CASSDTGGSNTGELFF,TGCGCCAGCAGCGACACAGGGGGCTCCAACACCGGGGAGCTGTTTTTT
many,NA,TRBV5-1,TRBJ2-1,CASSPEAEYNEQFF,TGCGCCAGCAGCCCCGAGGCTGAATACAATGAGCAGTTCTTC
many,NA,TRBV29-1,TRBJ2-2,CSPMVAGELFF,TGCAGCCCAATGGTAGCCGGGGAGCTGTTTTTT
many,NA,TRBV6-5,TRBJ2-7,CASSYSRGGGYEQYF,TGTGCCAGCAGTTACTCGAGGGGGGGCGGATACGAGCAGTACTTC
many,TRBD1,TRBV5-1,TRBJ2-7,CASSQRQGPYEQYF,TGCGCCAGCAGCCAACGACAGGGGCCCTACGAGCAGTACTTC
many,TRBD2,TRBV12-5,TRBJ2-3,CAGAAGATDTQYF,TGTGCTGGGGCAGCGGGGGCCACAGATACGCAGTATTTT
many,NA,TRBV5-5,TRBJ2-6,CASSLMTGANVLTF,TGTGCCAGCAGCTTGATGACTGGGGCCAACGTCCTGACTTTC
many,NA,TRBV7-2,TRBJ2-7,CASSLSASRAYEQYF,TGTGCCAGCAGCTTATCGGCGTCCCGGGCCTACGAGCAGTACTTC
NA,TRBD2,TRBV29-1,TRBJ2-1,CSVEDGGGALDEQFF,TGCAGCGTTGAAGATGGCGGGGGGGCCCTAGATGAGCAGTTCTTC
many,NA,TRBV5-5,TRBJ2-7,CASSLVDRYEQYF,TGTGCCAGCAGCTTGGTGGACAGATACGAGCAGTACTTC
many,NA,TRBV28,TRBJ2-5,CASSLPEGREYTAETQYF,TGTGCCAGCAGTTTACCGGAAGGAAGGGAGTACACGGCGGAGACCCAGTACTTC
NA,TRBD1,TRBV7-9,TRBJ1-3,CASSSRTGTETTGNTIYF,TGTGCCAGCAGCTCGAGGACCGGGACAGAGACAACTGGAAACACCATATATTTT
many,TRBD1,TRBV6-1,TRBJ1-2,CASRHDRGQGYGYTF,TGTGCCAGCAGACACGACAGGGGGCAGGGGTATGGCTACACCTTC
once,NA,TRBV5-1,TRBJ1-4,CASSFLGPEKLFF,TGCGCCAGCAGCTTTCTCGGACCCGAAAAACTGTTTTTT
many,NA,TRBV5-6,TRBJ2-7,CASRALFGHHRRPYEQYF,TGTGCCAGCAGGGCTCTTTTCGGACACCATCGGCGGCCCTACGAGCAGTACTTC
many,NA,TRBV10-2,TRBJ1-5,CASSEPYSNQPQHF,TGCGCCAGCAGTGAGCCCTATAGCAATCAGCCCCAGCATTTT
NA,TRBD2,TRBV5-1,TRBJ2-1,CASSRGLAGYNEQFF,TGCGCCAGCAGCCGGGGACTAGCGGGGTACAATGAGCAGTTCTTC
many,NA,TRBV5-6,TRBJ1-5,CASSTDNQPQHF,TGTGCCAGCAGCACCGACAATCAGCCCCAGCATTTT
many,TRBD1,TRBV6-1,TRBJ1-2,CASSTDRDYGYTF,TGTGCCAGCAGTACTGACAGGGACTATGGCTACACCTTC
many,NA,TRBV10-3,TRBJ1-2,CAISEPLVGSGYGYTF,TGTGCCATCAGTGAGCCCCTGGTAGGGTCGGGCTATGGCTACACCTTC
many,TRBD2,TRBV5-1,TRBJ2-2,CASSLRTGGNTGELFF,TGCGCCAGCAGCCTAAGGACGGGAGGAAACACCGGGGAGCTGTTTTTT
few,TRBD2,TRBV18,TRBJ2-7,CASSPLGLAGGSSYEQYF,TGTGCCAGCTCACCTTTAGGACTAGCGGGGGGCTCCTCCTACGAGCAGTACTTC
many,NA,TRBV2,TRBJ1-4,CASRGDEKLFF,TGTGCCAGCAGGGGGGATGAAAAACTGTTTTTT
NA,NA,TRBV6-2/TRBV6-3,TRBJ2-7,CASSWEDEQYF,TGTGCCAGCAGTTGGGAGGACGAGCAGTACTTC
many,TRBD1,TRBV6-6,TRBJ2-1,CASSYYGQGNEQFF,TGTGCCAGCAGTTACTACGGACAGGGAAATGAGCAGTTCTTC
many,TRBD2,TRBV18,TRBJ2-1,CASSPSGLVGNEQFF,TGTGCCAGCTCACCCTCGGGACTAGTAGGCAATGAGCAGTTCTTC
many,TRBD1,TRBV5-1,TRBJ1-4,CASTSGTADEKLFF,TGCGCCAGCACCTCCGGGACAGCGGATGAAAAACTGTTTTTT
many,TRBD1,TRBV20-1,TRBJ2-7,CSAKKKGAVTSYEQYF,TGCAGTGCTAAAAAGAAGGGGGCAGTTACAAGCTACGAGCAGTACTTC
NA,NA,TRBV4-3,TRBJ1-5,CASSQEIYQPQNF,TGCGCCAGCAGCCAAGAGATTTATCAGCCCCAGAATTTT
many,NA,TRBV7-2,TRBJ1-6,CASSLRAGDNSPLHF,TGTGCCAGCAGCTTACGGGCAGGGGATAATTCACCCCTCCACTTT
many,NA,TRBV7-2,TRBJ2-7,CASSYYSYEQYF,TGTGCCAGCAGCTACTACTCCTACGAGCAGTACTTC
many,NA,TRBV12-3/TRBV12-4,TRBJ2-5,CASSLVAYETQYF,TGTGCCAGCAGTTTAGTAGCGTACGAGACCCAGTACTTC
many,NA,TRBV10-3,TRBJ1-1,CAISEYGSEAFF,TGTGCCATCAGTGAGTACGGTTCGGAAGCTTTCTTT
many,NA,TRBV10-3,TRBJ1-3,CAINAENSGNTIYF,TGTGCCATCAATGCGGAAAACTCTGGAAACACCATATATTTT
many,NA,TRBV29-1,TRBJ2-5,CSVEGTPQETQYF,TGCAGCGTGGAGGGGACACCGCAAGAGACCCAGTACTTC
many,NA,TRBV20-1,TRBJ2-3,CSASGPGHTYTQYF,TGCAGTGCTAGTGGGCCAGGGCACACATATACGCAGTATTTT